This T cell receptor (beta chain) was identified during a study of naive and memory T cell subsets. Both TRBC1 and TRBC2 were covered by a beta constant-region primer of two equimolar oligonucleotides. The ligated cDNA underwent four PCR rounds using SP2 and nested alpha and beta constant-region primers. TCRdb analysed the UMI-ligation and nested PCR reads with MiXCR anew, one entry per CDR3 protein. Of about 150,000 distinct CDR3 sequences detected, roughly 23% appear once; the ten largest clones hold about 0.11%. Germline V lookup: CDR1 MGHDK, CDR2 SYGVNS. CDR3 size: 16 residues. V lost 4 bases and J lost 1; bases outside the gene matches: 7. General observations from the study: Possibly reflecting memory cells re-expressing CD45RA, a few larger clonotypes occurred in naive repertoires, especially CD8.

A note on this clonotype: The antigen remains undetermined.

The chain joins TRBV25-1 to TRBJ2-1; 7 nucleotides align to TRBD2. The sample consisted of naive CD4+ T cells from blood. The clonotype originates from a human donor in good health. As DNA, the CDR3 is TGTGCCAGCAGTGGCCAAAGCGGGAAGTCCTACAATGAGCAGTTCTTC. The encoded protein is CASSGQSGKSYNEQFF.